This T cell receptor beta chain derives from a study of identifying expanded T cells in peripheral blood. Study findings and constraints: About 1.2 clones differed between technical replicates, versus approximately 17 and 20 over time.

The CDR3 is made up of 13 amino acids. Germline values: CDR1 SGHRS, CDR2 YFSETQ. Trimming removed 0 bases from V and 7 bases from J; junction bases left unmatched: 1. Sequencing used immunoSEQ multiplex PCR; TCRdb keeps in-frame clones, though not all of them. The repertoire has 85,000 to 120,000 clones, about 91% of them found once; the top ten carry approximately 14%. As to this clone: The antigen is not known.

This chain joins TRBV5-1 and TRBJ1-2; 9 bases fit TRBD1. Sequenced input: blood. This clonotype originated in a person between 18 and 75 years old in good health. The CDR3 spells CASSLGQGVGYTF. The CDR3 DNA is TGCGCCAGCAGCTTGGGACAGGGGGTTGGCTACACCTTC.